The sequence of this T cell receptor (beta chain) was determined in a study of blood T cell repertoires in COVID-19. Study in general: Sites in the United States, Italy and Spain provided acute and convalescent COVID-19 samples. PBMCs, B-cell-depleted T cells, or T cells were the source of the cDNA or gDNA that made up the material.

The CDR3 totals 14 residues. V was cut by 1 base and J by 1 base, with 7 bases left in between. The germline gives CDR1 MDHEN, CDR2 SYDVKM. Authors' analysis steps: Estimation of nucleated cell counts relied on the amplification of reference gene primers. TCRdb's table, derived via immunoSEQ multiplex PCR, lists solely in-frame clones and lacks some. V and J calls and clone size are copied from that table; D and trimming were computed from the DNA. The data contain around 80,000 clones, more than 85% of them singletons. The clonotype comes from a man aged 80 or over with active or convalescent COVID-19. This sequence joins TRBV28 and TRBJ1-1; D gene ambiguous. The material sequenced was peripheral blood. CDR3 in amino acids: CASSLFTENTEAFF. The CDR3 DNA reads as TGTGCCAGCAGTTTATTCACAGAGAACACTGAAGCTTTCTTT.